This T cell receptor beta chain was recorded in a study of cytomegalovirus exposure and HLA in healthy donors. Study-level points and caveats: The study reported that TCR beta sequences accurately predicted HLA-A and HLA-B alleles in most subjects. Per published reports, the classifier diagnosed cytomegalovirus status with high specificity and sensitivity. In a later analysis, approximately 15,000 TCR beta sequences were associated with HLA alleles at 0.05 false discovery rate.

This clone has more than one count but fewer than ten. Its antigen is unknown. The donors gave bone marrow, and they were healthy. The PCR was carried out with 60 Vbeta primers and 13 Jbeta primers. This table comes from immunoSEQ multiplex PCR, and its TCRdb copy is limited to in-frame clones, with some not included. The table shows around 100,000 clones, with roughly 80% occurring only once. The sequenced sample was PBMCs. This clonotype was obtained from a male donor in good health and CMV-seropositive.

CDR3 amino acids: CASSQGIGQGLNQPQHF. The CDR3 region has the DNA TGCGCCAGCAGCCAAGGGATAGGACAGGGCTTAAATCAGCCCCAGCATTTT. The chain joins TRBV4-1 to TRBJ1-5, with 8 nucleotides matching TRBD1. Germline V lookup: CDR1 MGHRA, CDR2 YSYEKL. The CDR3 is 17 residues long. The junction had 9 bases not matched to a gene; V was cut back by 1 base and J by 4 bases.